This T cell receptor (beta chain) was sequenced in a study of blood T cell repertoires in COVID-19 (dated by TCRdb to the early 2020s). With regard to the full study: Samples from collaborators originated in the United States, Italy and Spain and spanned both the acute and convalescent phases of COVID-19. Where available, HLA class I and class II types were obtained from metadata supplied by the sample provider rather than from assay-based typing. The material from the prospective study consisted of cDNA or gDNA derived from T cells, B-cell-depleted T cells, or PBMCs. Nearly every sample came with metadata listing a de-identified subject ID, COVID-19 status, age in years and sex. The repertoires were released in a freely available public database intended as a resource for research on the immune response to SARS-CoV-2. Samples came from the ongoing ImmuneRACE study (first 160 participants) plus 1,254 subjects from 6 global collaborators. The dataset comprised deeply sampled blood TCRbeta repertoires from subjects exposed to, actively infected with, or recovered from COVID-19. General findings and caveats noted by the study authors: How much clinical and demographic metadata was included differed by source and by participant, and the metadata was provided uncurated.

TCRbeta CDR3 regions were amplified from genomic DNA using the immunoSEQ Assay, a bias-controlled multiplex PCR. Under the source paper's analysis protocol: The number of nucleated cells in each sample was estimated by amplification of reference gene primers within the assay. To quantify the absolute abundance of each unique TCRbeta CDR3 rearrangement, sequence reads were collapsed and filtered. For each sample, productive Simpson clonality was calculated by taking the square root of Simpson's diversity index across productive rearrangements. TCRdb carries this immuneACCESS record with in-frame sequences only. Its versions omit some clonotypes, under half of them owing to an unresolved V gene in the studies checked, with the rest unexplained. V and J calls and clone size come straight from that table; D and trimming were deduced from the DNA. In this sample the table shows 250,000 to 300,000 clones, 85% to 90% of which occur a single time. Together, the top ten hold less than 20% of the sample.

Participants in the prospective study were aged about 18 to 95 years, lived in 20 to 25 United States geographic areas, and enrolled through a virtual design. In the prospective study, cohorts were assigned on the basis of participant-reported clinical history obtained from a screening survey and a study questionnaire. Recovered participants in ImmuneRACE Cohort 3 were defined as having two consecutive negative NP/OP PCR tests, clearance from a healthcare professional, or resolution of symptoms. In the prospective study, whole blood, serum and a nasopharyngeal or oropharyngeal swab were collected from each participant by mobile phlebotomists. Over a roughly 2-month period, participants in the prospective study had the option of providing additional blood draws and questionnaires. Before DNA extraction, blood samples from the prospective study were shipped at room temperature or frozen. In the case of this clone: The clone's antigen remains unknown. No much larger clonotype is one base removed from it; base qualities were not supplied.

The TCR originated in a man aged 18 to 30 who had recovered from COVID-19. The sequenced sample consisted of PBMCs or T cells enriched from blood (not recorded which).

The DNA is TGTGCCAGCAGCGAAATAGCAGGGTTTGCCTACGAGCAGTACTTC. This encodes CASSEIAGFAYEQYF. The sequence is built from TRBV7-2 and TRBJ2-7; matching of 5 bases hints at TRBD1 as the D gene. As encoded in the germline V gene, CDR1 is SGHTA while CDR2 is FQGNSA. The cysteine opens and the phenylalanine closes a CDR3 of 15 amino acids. Only the CDR3 DNA is retained, 45 bases long and in frame from the first base. The V and J ends are trimmed by 5 bases and 2 bases, leaving 16 bases between them.